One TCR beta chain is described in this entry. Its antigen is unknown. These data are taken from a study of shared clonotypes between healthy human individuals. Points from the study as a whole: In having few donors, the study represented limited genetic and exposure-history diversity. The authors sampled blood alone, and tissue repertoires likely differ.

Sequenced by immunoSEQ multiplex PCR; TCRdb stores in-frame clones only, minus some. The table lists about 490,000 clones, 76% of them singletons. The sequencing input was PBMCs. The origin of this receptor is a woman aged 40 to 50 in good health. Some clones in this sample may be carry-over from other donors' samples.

CDR3 DNA: TGTGCCAGCAGTGATGGGGCGGGAGACTCCTACGAGCAGTACTTC. As protein: CASSDGAGDSYEQYF. The V and J genes are TRBV25-1 and TRBJ2-7, with 7 bases that match TRBD2. The CDR3 extends over 15 amino acids. Germline CDR1 is MGHDK and CDR2 is SYGVNS. V lost 3 bases and J lost 0; bases outside the gene matches: 5.